The sequence of this T cell receptor (beta chain) was determined in a study of T cells after yellow fever vaccination. MiXCR, run by TCRdb on the 5' RACE reads, gives a single entry per CDR3 protein. The sample includes approximately 580,000 distinct CDR3 sequences, roughly a sixth of them seen just once. V lost 2 bases and J lost 3, with 14 bases in between. Germline CDR1 is SEHNR and CDR2 is FQNEAQ (reference sequence). This CDR3 contains 16 residues. This clonotype has only a few counts. V usage is TRBV7-9 and J usage is TRBJ2-1; D is perhaps TRBD1 or TRBD2 (5 bases each). Sequenced material: PBMCs, taken 5 days after the first yellow fever vaccination. The sequence derives from a man aged 18 to 29 who received the YFV17D yellow fever vaccine. CDR3 nucleotides: TGTGCCAGCAGCTTACACGGGGCCCTTGTCTACAATGAGCAGTTCTTC. Its protein product is CASSLHGALVYNEQFF.